The subject of this entry is one T cell receptor (beta chain). Its antigen remains unknown. The data derive from a study of Graves' ophthalmopathy and Graves' hyperthyroidism. Clinicians diagnosed using symptoms, serum thyroxine, TRAb, thyroid ultrasound and orbital computed tomography. General observations from the study: Sensitivity of about 70% and specificity of less than 85% were achieved by the model that predicted ophthalmopathy progression. Ophthalmopathy could be told apart from stable hyperthyroidism by a 13-signature model (around 90% sensitivity, 80% to 84% specificity).

Amplification of the TCR beta CDR3 regions used RNA transcripts (as template). The first round was an RT-PCR with HTBI primers, and the second round was a multiplex PCR. TCRdb independently ran MiXCR on the multiplex PCR reads; one entry per CDR3 protein. The sample lists roughly 300,000 distinct CDR3 sequences; roughly a sixth were seen once. The receptor was isolated from an adult man with Graves' ophthalmopathy. The sample comprised peripheral blood.

The CDR3 is CASSQQGGGNQPQHF. The CDR3 region has the DNA TGTGCCAGCAGTCAACAGGGTGGGGGCAATCAGCCCCAGCATTTT. The rearrangement links TRBV12-3 or TRBV12-4 to TRBJ1-5; maybe TRBD1 (6 bases). The CDR3 is 15 residues long. Trimming shortened V by 5 bases and J by 2 bases, and 13 bases separated the two germline ends.